Listed here are 28 T cell receptor beta chains from one sample, sequenced in a study of cytomegalovirus exposure and HLA in healthy donors. With 60 Vbeta and 13 Jbeta primers, the PCR was carried out. Measured with immunoSEQ multiplex PCR; TCRdb has only the in-frame clones, and not every one. This sample has some 140,000 clones, with around 77% found just once. The sample taken for sequencing was PBMCs. These receptors were obtained from a woman between 55 and 75 years old in good health and CMV-seronegative.

The J gene is TRBJ2-5, the V gene TRBV5-4; 15 nucleotides line up with TRBD2. Looked up from germline, CDR1 is SGHNT and CDR2 is YYREEE (reference sequence). J gave up 2 bases and V 0 bases, and 8 bases lay outside the gene matches. The CDR3 length is 19 residues. CDR3 in amino acids: CASSLEWTSGRGLQETQYF. The DNA of the CDR3 is TGTGCCAGCAGCTTGGAGTGGACTAGCGGGAGGGGGTTACAAGAGACCCAGTACTTC.

The chain recombines TRBV5-1 with TRBJ2-2; 10 positions match TRBD2. This CDR3 has 17 amino acids. Per germline, CDR1 SGHRS and CDR2 YFSETQ. V shed 2 bases, J shed 4 bases, and the junction held 8 bases outside the gene matches. The CDR3: CASSLAGGPRITGELFF. The CDR3, as DNA: TGCGCCAGCAGCTTAGCGGGAGGGCCTAGAATCACCGGGGAGCTGTTTTTT.

CDR3 DNA: TGTGCCAGCAGAAACAGGGGCGATGAGCAGTTCTTC. It yields the protein CASRNRGDEQFF. The chain is built from TRBV6-5 and TRBJ2-1; 7 bases match TRBD1. V lost 6 bases to trimming and J lost 8 bases; unmatched junction nucleotides: 4. Germline V lookup: CDR1 MNHEY, CDR2 SVGAGI. The CDR3 has 12 amino acids.

The chain joins TRBV5-1 to TRBJ2-7, with D perhaps TRBD1 (7 bases). The ends were cut back, 1 base at V and 4 bases at J, with 12 bases in the middle. The germline V gene has CDR1 SGHRS and CDR2 YFSETQ. CDR3 size: 14 residues. The CDR3 reads CASSLFPGGYEQYF. CDR3 DNA sequence: TGCGCCAGCAGCTTGTTCCCAGGGGGGTACGAGCAGTACTTC.

This clone was seen more than once but under ten times. The rearrangement links TRBV7-4 to TRBJ1-5; the match to TRBD1 covers 9 bases. V trimming: 9 bases; J trimming: 1 base; junction bases outside the gene matches: 13. The length of the CDR3 is 17 residues. Germline lookup yields CDR1 SGHVT and CDR2 SQSDAQ. In DNA, the CDR3 is TGTGCCAGAATTCCTTGGGGACAGGGATCGAGCAATCAGCCCCAGCATTTT. Translated, it gives CARIPWGQGSSNQPQHF.

This chain connects TRBV7-9 to TRBJ1-1, with unresolved D. Trimming took 3 bases from V and 4 from J, leaving 9 bases between them. The CDR3 contains 13 residues. Germline CDR1 is SEHNR and CDR2 is FQNEAQ (reference sequence). This CDR3 is CASSLVEATEAFF. The CDR3 DNA reads TGTGCCAGCAGCTTGGTAGAGGCCACTGAAGCTTTCTTT.

This chain links TRBV5-1 with TRBJ2-3; D unresolved. The CDR3 runs to 15 residues. The germline V gene encodes CDR1 SGHRS and CDR2 YFSETQ. Between the trimmed V and J ends, which lost 0 bases and 0 bases, there was a span of 8 bases. The CDR3 is CASSLDRTSTDTQYF. In DNA, the CDR3 is TGCGCCAGCAGCTTGGACCGAACTAGCACAGATACGCAGTATTTT.

V and J are TRBV28 and TRBJ2-2; TRBD2 agrees at 8 bases. Germline values: CDR1 MDHEN, CDR2 SYDVKM. This CDR3 is 18 amino acids long. After removal of 10 bases from V and 0 bases from J, the junction contained 16 bases not matched to a gene. CDR3 sequence reads: CATSGGRIRGTNTGELFF. DNA for the CDR3: TGTGCCACCTCCGGCGGGAGGATCAGGGGCACGAACACCGGGGAGCTGTTTTTT.

This chain joins TRBV4-1 and TRBJ2-7; 7 positions match TRBD1. The V segment lost 2 bases and the J segment 3 bases; nucleotides outside the gene matches: 13. CDR1 and CDR2 from the germline V gene are MGHRA and YSYEKL. The CDR3 totals 17 residues. The CDR3 region is CASSQPPLGQKNYEQYF. The CDR3 nucleotides are TGCGCCAGCAGCCAACCCCCTCTGGGACAGAAGAACTACGAGCAGTACTTC.

The rearrangement uses TRBV6-5 and TRBJ1-2; D possibly corresponds to TRBD1 (6 bases). V was shortened by 4 bases and J by 8 bases, with 14 bases between the two germline ends. The CDR3 consists of 13 residues. Germline values: CDR1 MNHEY, CDR2 SVGAGI. As DNA, the CDR3 is TGTGCCAGCAGTTGGGACACCCTGGGGGGCTACACCTTC. Its translation: CASSWDTLGGYTF.

The chain is built from TRBV28 and TRBJ2-5, with D perhaps TRBD2 (5 bases). Germline V CDR1 and CDR2: MDHEN, SYDVKM. CDR3 length: 16 amino acids. The V end lost 5 bases, the J end lost 5 bases, and 21 bases lay between the germline ends. The CDR3 loop is CASSLGRGARTETQYF. The CDR3 DNA sequence: TGTGCCAGCAGTCTCGGACGGGGAGCGAGGACGGAGACCCAGTACTTC.

This chain connects TRBV10-1 to TRBJ2-3; 10 nucleotides line up with TRBD1. V dropped 3 bases and J dropped 1; count of bases not matched to a gene: 1. From germline, CDR1 is WNHNN and CDR2 SYGVQD (reference sequence). The CDR3 runs 15 residues. The CDR3, as DNA: TGCGCCAGCAGTGATGGACAGGGGGGCACAGATACGCAGTATTTT. Amino acids: CASSDGQGGTDTQYF.

The chain has TRBV7-9 and TRBJ2-1; 11 bases fit TRBD2. J was trimmed by 7 bases and V by 11 bases; bases with no gene match: 10. Per the germline V gene, CDR1 is SEHNR and CDR2 is FQNEAQ (reference sequence). The CDR3 runs 14 residues. Here the CDR3 DNA reads TGTGCCGCCGGGAGTAGCGGGAGGGGGAATGAGCAGTTCTTC. Its protein product is CAAGSSGRGNEQFF.

The V gene is TRBV5-8, the J gene TRBJ2-5; D may be TRBD2 (5 bases). V dropped 4 bases and J dropped 5 bases, with 18 bases sitting between them. Germline-derived CDR1 and CDR2 are SGHTS and YDEGEE. The CDR3 is 15 amino acids. Written as DNA, the CDR3 is TGTGCCAGCAGCCCCGGAGCGAGGACGGGGGAGACCCAGTACTTC. Protein: CASSPGARTGETQYF.

CDR3 in amino acids: CASSSRLAGSYNEQFF. For the CDR3, the DNA is TGTGCCAGCAGCTCCAGACTAGCGGGTTCCTACAATGAGCAGTTCTTC. This chain connects TRBV7-3 to TRBJ2-1; 10 bases align to TRBD2. Germline CDR1 reads SGHTA; CDR2 reads FQGTGA. The trim removed 4 bases at V and 1 base at J, leaving 4 bases unmatched. The CDR3 extends over 16 amino acids. The full variable domain, with the rest looked up from reference TRBV7-3 and TRBJ2-1, is GAGVSQTPSNKVTEKGKYVELRCDPISGHTALYWYRQSLGQGPEFLIYFQGTGAADDSGLPNDRFFAVRPEGSVSTLKIQRTERGDSAVYLCASSSRLAGSYNEQFFGPGTRLTVL.

The V gene is TRBV10-3, the J gene TRBJ2-5, with TRBD1 matching 10 bases. CDR3 length: 16 amino acids. CDR1 and CDR2 (germline): ENHRY, SYGVKD. V trimming: 0 bases; J trimming: 5 bases; junction bases outside the gene matches: 6. This CDR3 reads CAISESGQGPSETQYF. CDR3 coding DNA: TGTGCCATCAGTGAGTCGGGACAGGGGCCTTCGGAGACCCAGTACTTC.

The CDR3 region has the DNA TGTGCCAGCAGCGGGGACAGGGGATTTTACAATGAGCAGTTCTTC. This encodes CASSGDRGFYNEQFF. The chain uses TRBV5-6 and TRBJ2-1; 10 bases line up with TRBD1. This CDR3 spans 15 amino acids. Trimming removed 4 bases from V and 4 bases from J; junction bases left unmatched: 5. CDR1 SGHDT and CDR2 YYEEEE come from the germline V gene.

The chain is built from TRBV28 and TRBJ2-1; TRBD2 matches at 9 bases. Losses at the gene ends were 6 bases for V and 7 bases for J; bases not matched to a gene: 7. CDR3 length: 14 residues. Per the germline V gene, CDR1 is MDHEN and CDR2 is SYDVKM. CDR3 region: CASRKREDLNEQFF. The CDR3 DNA reads as TGTGCCAGCAGGAAGCGGGAGGACTTGAATGAGCAGTTCTTC. The variable domain in full, with the rest retrieved from reference TRBV28 and TRBJ2-1, is DVKVTQSSRYLVKRTGEKVFLECVQDMDHENMFWYRQDPGLGLRLIYFSYDVKMKEKGDIPEGYSVSREKKERFSLILESASTNQTSMYLCASRKREDLNEQFFGPGTRLTVL.

This clone was observed once. The rearrangement joins TRBV5-1 to TRBJ2-7; 8 bases fit TRBD1. After removal of 5 bases from V and 3 bases from J, the junction contained 10 bases not matched to a gene. Germline V CDR1 and CDR2: SGHRS, YFSETQ. The CDR3 runs to 15 residues. The CDR3 DNA reads as TGCGCCAGCAGGTCCGGACAGGGCAAGAACTACGAGCAGTACTTC. Translation: CASRSGQGKNYEQYF.

The genes are TRBV5-1 and TRBJ2-4; 11 nucleotides match TRBD2. This CDR3 spans 18 amino acids. V was pared by 4 bases and J by 1 base, with 10 bases of the junction left unmatched. CDR1 and CDR2 (germline): SGHRS, YFSETQ. CDR3 residues: CASSPKIAGGPAKNIQYF. CDR3 DNA: TGCGCCAGCAGCCCTAAAATAGCGGGGGGGCCCGCCAAAAACATTCAGTACTTC.

This chain connects TRBV19 to TRBJ2-1; D is possibly TRBD2 (6 bases). V lost 4 bases to trimming and J lost 3 bases, with 13 bases between them. There are 15 residues in the CDR3. Germline CDR1 is LNHDA and CDR2 is SQIVND (reference sequence). The CDR3 spells CASSTAAGFYNEQFF. As DNA, the CDR3 is TGTGCCAGTAGTACAGCGGCGGGATTCTACAATGAGCAGTTCTTC.

The J gene is TRBJ2-3, the V gene TRBV28; 8 bases are a match to TRBD1. This CDR3 has 15 amino acids. V trimming: 7 bases; J trimming: 2 bases; junction bases outside the gene matches: 8. In germline, CDR1 is MDHEN, CDR2 SYDVKM. CDR3 coding DNA: TGTGCCAGCAAGGAGACAGGGGTGGTCACAGATACGCAGTATTTT. Encoded protein: CASKETGVVTDTQYF.

The rearrangement uses TRBV25-1 and TRBJ2-7; D is undetermined. The CDR3 runs 12 residues. V was trimmed by 7 bases and J by 3 bases, leaving 10 bases between them. Germline CDR1 is MGHDK and CDR2 is SYGVNS. The CDR3 DNA sequence: TGTGCCAGCACCACTCCCGGCTACGAGCAGTACTTC. Amino acids: CASTTPGYEQYF.

The chain recombines TRBV5-1 with TRBJ1-2; D is uncertain. The V and J ends lost 5 bases and 10 bases respectively, with 18 bases between them. The germline V gene encodes CDR1 SGHRS and CDR2 YFSETQ. The CDR3 spans 13 residues. The CDR3 loop is CASRLRGELVYTF. The CDR3 nucleotides read TGCGCCAGCAGATTACGGGGAGAGTTGGTCTACACCTTC.

In DNA, the CDR3 is TGCGCCAGCAGCTACATTCCGGGACAGAGCACAGATACGCAGTATTTT. Translation: CASSYIPGQSTDTQYF. The chain joins TRBV4-1 to TRBJ2-3; 7 nucleotides agree with TRBD1. V dropped 5 bases and J dropped 0; count of bases not matched to a gene: 8. This CDR3 region has 16 residues. Germline lookup yields CDR1 MGHRA and CDR2 YSYEKL.

The chain carries TRBV7-2 and TRBJ1-1; D gene ambiguous. Trimming removed 1 base at V and 1 base at J, with 7 bases between. The germline gives CDR1 SGHTA, CDR2 FQGNSA. This CDR3 spans 14 amino acids. The CDR3 sequence: CASSLVSGNTEAFF. As DNA, the CDR3 is TGTGCCAGCAGCTTAGTGTCAGGGAACACTGAAGCTTTCTTT. The entire variable domain, with the rest obtained from reference TRBV7-2 and TRBJ1-1, is as follows: GAGVSQSPSNKVTEKGKDVELRCDPISGHTALYWYRQSLGQGLEFLIYFQGNSAPDKSGLPSDRFSAERTGGSVSTLTIQRTQQEDSAVYLCASSLVSGNTEAFFGQGTRLTVV.

The chain joins TRBV6-5 to TRBJ2-7; weak D call: TRBD1 (6 bases). Looked up from germline, CDR1 is MNHEY and CDR2 is SVGAGI. Trimming cost V 4 bases and J 4 bases, with 11 bases left between them. The CDR3 length is 13 residues. In nucleotides, the CDR3 is TGTGCCAGCAGTTCGGCAGGGACATACGAGCAGTACTTC. This gives the protein CASSSAGTYEQYF.

The rearrangement uses TRBV5-1 and TRBJ2-5, with 8 bases identical to TRBD1. The end of the DNA is better explained by TRBJ2-7, so the J call may be wrong. Germline CDR1 and CDR2: SGHRS and YFSETQ. CDR3 size: 15 residues. For the CDR3, the DNA is TGCGCCAGCAGCTTGGCGGGACAGGAGGCCTACGAGCAGTACTTC. As protein: CASSLAGQEAYEQYF.